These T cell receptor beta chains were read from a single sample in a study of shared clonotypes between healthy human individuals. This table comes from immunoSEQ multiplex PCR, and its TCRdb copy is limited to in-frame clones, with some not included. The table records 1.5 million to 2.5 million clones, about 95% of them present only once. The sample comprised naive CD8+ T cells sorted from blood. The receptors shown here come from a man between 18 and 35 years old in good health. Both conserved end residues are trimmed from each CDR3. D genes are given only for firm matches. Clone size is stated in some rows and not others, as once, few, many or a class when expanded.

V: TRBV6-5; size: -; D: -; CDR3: ASSYGGNYGYT
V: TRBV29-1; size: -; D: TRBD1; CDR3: SAGTGIYEQY
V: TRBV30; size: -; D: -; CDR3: AWSLANTEAF
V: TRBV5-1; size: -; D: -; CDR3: ASSWGAAVSDTDTQY
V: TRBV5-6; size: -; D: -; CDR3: ASSFRYEQY
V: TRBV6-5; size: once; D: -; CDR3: ASSYSTGELYNEQF
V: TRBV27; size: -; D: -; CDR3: ASSPGTLGNTIY
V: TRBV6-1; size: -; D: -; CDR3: ASSEAPTGATNEKLF
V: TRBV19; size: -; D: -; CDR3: ASSIKAGRNTEAF
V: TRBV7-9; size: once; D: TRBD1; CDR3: ASSGDSPNNEQF
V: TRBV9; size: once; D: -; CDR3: ASSPPEAQETQY
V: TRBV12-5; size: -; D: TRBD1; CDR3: ASGSQGDEQF
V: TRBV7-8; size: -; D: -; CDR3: ASSLDRATEAF
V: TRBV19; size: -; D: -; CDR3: ASSTTGYVGTEAF
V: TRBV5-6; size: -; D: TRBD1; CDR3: ASSLYGQGTIYEQY
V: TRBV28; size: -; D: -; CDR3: ASTDWSVEKLF
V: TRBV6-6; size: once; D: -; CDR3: ASSLAESSYEQY
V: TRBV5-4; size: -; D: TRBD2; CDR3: ASSPQLAGAEQY
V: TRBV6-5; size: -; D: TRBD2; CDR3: ASSLGTSGNNEQF
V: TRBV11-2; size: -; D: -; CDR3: ASSLGVTEAF
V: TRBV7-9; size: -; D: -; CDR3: ASSPKIDKSSYNEQF
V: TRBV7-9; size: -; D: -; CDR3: ASSSSQYSGELF
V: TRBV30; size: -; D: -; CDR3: ACPRDDLDNSPLH
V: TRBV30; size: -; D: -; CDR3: AWSVRSRGGWTDTQY